Described below is a single TCR beta chain sequence and its context. The method was immunoSEQ multiplex PCR; TCRdb's version includes in-frame clones alone and lacks a portion of them. The sample carries 700,000 or so clones, 72% recorded once. This sample stems from a study of shared clonotypes between healthy human individuals. CDR3 length equals 14 residues. Germline V lookup: CDR1 SGHTA, CDR2 FQGNSA. Between the trimmed V and J ends, which lost 4 bases and 3 bases, there was a span of 10 bases. The TCR sequence derives from a woman in her 30s in good health. Sequencing was carried out using memory CD4+ T cells sorted from blood. Subset of the sample: CD45RA-negative fraction. V usage is TRBV7-2 and J usage is TRBJ1-3, with a possible D match to TRBD1 (6 bases). CDR3 DNA: TGTGCCAGCAGCTCCAGGGGTAGTGGAAACACCATATATTTT. Its protein is CASSSRGSGNTIYF.